These 26 T cell receptor beta chains came from one sample sequenced in a study of radiotherapy plus CTLA-4 blockade in lung cancer. Repertoires were generated with immunoSEQ multiplex PCR, while TCRdb's copy carries only in-frame clones and drops some. The sample has 55,000 to 85,000 clones, roughly three quarters seen once. Sequencing was performed on peripheral blood, taken from a patient treated with radiotherapy plus ipilimumab. The receptors stem from a human donor with non-small cell lung cancer whose response to radiotherapy plus ipilimumab could not be evaluated. Some clones in this sample may be carry-over from other donors' samples.

This clone was counted between two and nine times. The chain uses TRBV11-1 and TRBJ2-3; 7 nucleotides agree with TRBD1. The CDR3 length is 15 residues. Germline assignment: CDR1 SGHAT and CDR2 FQDESV (reference sequence). The V gene end was trimmed by 5 bases and the J gene end by 3 bases; junction bases not matched to a gene: 8. CDR3 sequence reads: CASSPTGELTDTQYF. The CDR3 bases are TGTGCCAGCAGCCCCACAGGGGAGCTTACAGATACGCAGTATTTT. Variable domain in full (rest from reference TRBV11-1 and TRBJ2-3): EAEVAQSPRYKITEKSQAVAFWCDPISGHATLYWYRQILGQGPELLVQFQDESVVDDSQLPKDRFSAERLKGVDSTLKIQPAELGDSAMYLCASSPTGELTDTQYFGPGTRLTVL.

The gene calls are TRBV5-4 and TRBJ2-5; 9 bases line up with TRBD2. Germline lookup yields CDR1 SGHNT and CDR2 YYREEE (reference sequence). V trimming: 2 bases; J trimming: 0 bases; junction bases outside the gene matches: 5. This CDR3 is 16 amino acids long. CDR3 in amino acids: CASSFSPSGDQETQYF. The CDR3 coding sequence is TGTGCCAGCAGCTTTAGCCCTAGCGGGGACCAAGAGACCCAGTACTTC. The full variable domain, its missing parts supplied by reference TRBV5-4 and TRBJ2-5, is ETGVTQSPTHLIKTRGQQVTLRCSSQSGHNTVSWYQQALGQGPQFIFQYYREEENGRGNFPPRFSGLQFPNYSSELNVNALELDDSALYLCASSFSPSGDQETQYFGPGTRLLVL.

This clone showed up just a few times. The chain has TRBV18 and TRBJ1-1, with 9 nucleotides matching TRBD1. CDR3 length: 14 residues. The V gene end was trimmed by 6 bases and the J gene end by 4 bases; junction bases not matched to a gene: 6. Germline loops: CDR1 KGHSH, CDR2 LQKENI. The CDR3 spells CASSPGQGTTEAFF. CDR3 sequence (DNA): TGTGCCAGCTCGCCTGGACAGGGGACCACTGAAGCTTTCTTT.

V is TRBV5-1 and J is TRBJ2-2; D perhaps matches TRBD2 (6 bases). Germline CDR1 and CDR2: SGHRS and YFSETQ. This CDR3 contains 15 residues. Trimming cost V 0 bases and J 0 bases, with 6 bases left between them. The CDR3 DNA reads TGCGCCAGCAGCTTGGGACTAGCGAACACCGGGGAGCTGTTTTTT. Translated, it gives CASSLGLANTGELFF.

This chain connects TRBV9 to TRBJ2-5; no firm D call. This CDR3 is built from 13 residues. Germline V gives CDR1 SGDLS, CDR2 YYNGEE. Trimming stripped 0 bases from V and 7 bases from J, with 10 bases between. In nucleotides, the CDR3 is TGTGCCAGCAGCGTAGCCGGCCCAGGGACCCAGTACTTC. As protein: CASSVAGPGTQYF.

The chain is built from TRBV7-2 and TRBJ2-2; D is perhaps TRBD2 (5 bases). Per germline, CDR1 SGHTA and CDR2 FQGNSA. Trimming removed 5 bases from V and 4 bases from J, with 14 bases in between. The CDR3 length is 15 residues. The chain's CDR3 is CASSVLTTTTGELFF. In DNA form, the CDR3 reads TGTGCCAGCAGCGTCTTGACTACGACCACCGGGGAGCTGTTTTTT.

This chain connects TRBV6-4 to TRBJ1-1; 7 bases line up with TRBD1. CDR1 and CDR2 (germline): MRHNA, SNTAGT. The CDR3 is made up of 14 amino acids. The trim removed 6 bases at V and 2 bases at J, leaving 6 bases unmatched. The CDR3 DNA sequence: TGTGCCAGCAGCCGACAGGGAGGCAACACTGAAGCTTTCTTT. It codes for CASSRQGGNTEAFF.

A few counts support this clone. This chain links TRBV10-3 with TRBJ1-1, with D unresolved. Germline CDR1 is ENHRY and CDR2 is SYGVKD. The CDR3 totals 13 residues. Deletions cut 2 bases from V and 0 bases from J, with 4 bases between. CDR3 residues: CAISEVMNTEAFF. CDR3 DNA sequence: TGTGCCATCAGTGAGGTCATGAACACTGAAGCTTTCTTT.

The chain employs TRBV7-8 and TRBJ2-7; TRBD2 agrees at 8 bases. CDR1 and CDR2 from the germline V gene are SGHVS and FQNEAQ. The length of the CDR3 is 17 residues. The V gene end was trimmed by 4 bases and the J gene end by 7 bases; junction bases not matched to a gene: 18. CDR3 sequence: CASSSQRPGLVVEEQYF. CDR3 coding DNA: TGTGCCAGCAGCTCGCAGCGCCCGGGACTAGTAGTTGAAGAGCAGTACTTC.

The rearrangement joins TRBV19 to TRBJ2-7; D not certain. This CDR3 has 13 residues. V gave up 4 bases and J gave up 6 bases, with 13 bases separating them. CDR1 and CDR2 (germline): LNHDA, SQIVND (reference sequence). The CDR3 DNA is TGTGCCAGTAGTACAACACCCTCCATCGAGCAGTACTTC. This codes for CASSTTPSIEQYF.

This clone was found once. This chain joins TRBV19 and TRBJ2-2; a possible D gene is TRBD2 (6 bases). With 6 bases removed from V and 2 bases from J, the gap between germline ends came to 13 bases. Germline loops: CDR1 LNHDA, CDR2 SQIVND (reference sequence). The CDR3 spans 15 residues. The CDR3 loop is CASRIQTRNTGELFF. The CDR3 coding sequence is TGTGCCAGTAGGATCCAGACTAGAAACACCGGGGAGCTGTTTTTT. The full variable domain, its missing parts supplied by reference TRBV19 and TRBJ2-2, is DGGITQSPKYLFRKEGQNVTLSCEQNLNHDAMYWYRQDPGQGLRLIYYSQIVNDFQKGDIAEGYSVSREKKESFPLTVTSAQKNPTAFYLCASRIQTRNTGELFFGEGSRLTVL.

This rearrangement joins TRBV6-1 to TRBJ2-5, with TRBD1 matching over 7 bases. Germline trimming cut 9 bases from V and 7 bases from J; bases unmatched to any gene: 14. Germline CDR1 and CDR2: MNHNS and SASEGT. CDR3 length: 14 residues. CDR3 sequence (DNA): TGTGCCAGTGATATCCCGGGACAGTTGGGGACCCAGTACTTC. This translates into CASDIPGQLGTQYF.

V usage is TRBV19 and J usage is TRBJ2-7; maybe TRBD2 (6 bases). The CDR3 runs to 13 residues. V was clipped by 11 bases and J by 3 bases, with 17 bases between them. Germline CDR1 is LNHDA and CDR2 is SQIVND (reference sequence). DNA for the CDR3: TGTGCCTCCTCCGGGGGATCTGGCTACGAGCAGTACTTC. This encodes CASSGGSGYEQYF.

The rearrangement joins TRBV15 to TRBJ1-1; D is possibly TRBD1 (5 bases). V was pared by 2 bases and J by 5 bases, with 12 bases between. CDR1 and CDR2 (germline): LNHNV, YYDKDF (reference sequence). CDR3 size: 14 residues. CDR3 loop: CATSRRGEETEAFF. In DNA, the CDR3 is TGTGCCACCAGCAGACGAGGGGAGGAGACTGAAGCTTTCTTT.

The chain is built from TRBV7-6 and TRBJ2-2, with D possibly being TRBD2 (6 bases). Germline-derived CDR1 and CDR2 are SGHVS and FNYEAQ. Trimming pared 5 bases from V and 7 bases from J, leaving 8 bases between. This CDR3 contains 12 residues. CDR3 amino acids: CASSTSFGELFF. Here the CDR3 DNA reads TGTGCCAGCAGCACTAGCTTCGGGGAGCTGTTTTTT.

This clone was found once. The J gene is TRBJ2-6, the V gene TRBV5-1; no clear D gene. The length of the CDR3 is 15 residues. The germline CDR1 and CDR2 sequences are SGHRS and YFSETQ. V lost 2 bases to trimming and J lost 0 bases, with 6 bases between them. The CDR3 DNA reads as TGCGCCAGCAGCTTTGCAGTCTCTGGGGCCAACGTCCTGACTTTC. This encodes CASSFAVSGANVLTF.

This chain connects TRBV4-1 to TRBJ1-6; D remains ambiguous. The germline V gene has CDR1 MGHRA and CDR2 YSYEKL. The CDR3 is 17 amino acids. V dropped 0 bases and J dropped 0 bases, with 9 bases sitting between them. CDR3 in DNA: TGCGCCAGCAGCCAAGACCCTCAAGCCTCCTATAATTCACCCCTCCACTTT. The encoded protein is CASSQDPQASYNSPLHF.

The DNA of the CDR3 is TGTGCCAGCAGTGCACGACATTTGAGCTCCTATAATTCACCCCTCCACTTT. Protein: CASSARHLSSYNSPLHF. The chain has TRBV6-1 and TRBJ1-6; D gene ambiguous. Germline CDR1 and CDR2: MNHNS and SASEGT. V shed 4 bases and J shed 0 bases, with 13 bases lying between them. The CDR3 spans 17 residues.

This clone was detected only once. V is TRBV7-9 and J is TRBJ1-1; weak D call: TRBD1 (6 bases). Germline V gene lookup returns CDR1 SEHNR and CDR2 FQNEAQ (reference sequence). CDR3 length: 15 amino acids. Trimming removed 6 bases at V and 1 base at J, with 15 bases between. In nucleotides, the CDR3 is TGTGCCAGCAGACTTAGGGGGGGCGCGAACACTGAAGCTTTCTTT. Translating it yields CASRLRGGANTEAFF.

A few counts support this clone. The rearrangement uses TRBV7-2 and TRBJ2-5; D gene uncertain. The V end was cut by 1 base, the J end by 1 base, with 13 bases between. The CDR3 is 16 residues long. CDR1 and CDR2 (germline): SGHTA, FQGNSA. CDR3 sequence: CASSLGPSTGQETQYF. The CDR3 nucleotides read TGTGCCAGCAGCTTAGGCCCGTCCACGGGCCAAGAGACCCAGTACTTC.

This clone has more than one count but fewer than ten. CDR3 amino acids: CASSLWDNRGYF. The CDR3 DNA sequence: TGTGCCAGCAGCTTGTGGGACAACAGGGGATATTTT. The chain carries TRBV5-8 and TRBJ1-3; 7 bases fit TRBD1. The V gene's germline CDR1 is SGHTS and CDR2 YDEGEE. This CDR3 is built from 12 residues. V trimming: 1 base; J trimming: 15 bases; junction bases outside the gene matches: 7.

The chain links TRBV29-1 to TRBJ2-1; 8 bases line up with TRBD1. The CDR3 runs 14 residues. The J segment lost 4 bases and the V segment lost 1 base, leaving 3 bases of the junction unmatched. Germline V gene sequence: CDR1 SQVTM, CDR2 ANQGSEA. The DNA for the CDR3 is TGCAGCGTTGAAGGCAGGGGGCGATACAATGAGCAGTTCTTC. It codes for CSVEGRGRYNEQFF.

This clone was seen a handful of times. CDR3 amino acids: CASSLTYGQAYGEAFF. The CDR3 DNA reads as TGTGCCAGCAGCCTGACTTATGGACAGGCTTACGGTGAAGCTTTCTTT. The genes are TRBV27 and TRBJ1-1; 7 nucleotides align to TRBD1. The germline gives CDR1 MNHEY, CDR2 SMNVEV (reference sequence). The CDR3 is 16 amino acids. J was trimmed by 7 bases and V by 6 bases; bases with no gene match: 17.

This sequence joins TRBV30 and TRBJ1-1, with no clear D. This CDR3 contains 12 residues. The V end was cut by 0 bases, the J end by 5 bases, with 7 bases between. Germline V gene data show CDR1 as GTSNPN and CDR2 as SVGIG (reference sequence). The CDR3 is CAWSVQRTEAFF. CDR3 bases: TGTGCCTGGAGTGTACAGAGAACTGAAGCTTTCTTT.

The rearrangement joins TRBV19 to TRBJ1-6; the D gene is possibly TRBD1 (6 bases). Trimming stripped 5 bases from V and 0 bases from J, with 14 bases between. CDR3 length: 17 amino acids. Per germline, CDR1 LNHDA and CDR2 SQIVND (reference sequence). The CDR3 here is CASSFNRVSSYNSPLHF. CDR3 nucleotides: TGTGCCAGTAGTTTCAACAGGGTGAGCTCCTATAATTCACCCCTCCACTTT.

V usage is TRBV5-1 and J usage is TRBJ2-2, with 11 bases matching TRBD1. The CDR3 has 16 amino acids. CDR1 SGHRS and CDR2 YFSETQ come from the germline V gene. The junction had 5 bases not matched to a gene; V was cut back by 4 bases and J by 3 bases. CDR3 bases: TGCGCCAGCAGCGCGGGGACAGGGGGGCACACCGGGGAGCTGTTTTTT. It codes for CASSAGTGGHTGELFF.